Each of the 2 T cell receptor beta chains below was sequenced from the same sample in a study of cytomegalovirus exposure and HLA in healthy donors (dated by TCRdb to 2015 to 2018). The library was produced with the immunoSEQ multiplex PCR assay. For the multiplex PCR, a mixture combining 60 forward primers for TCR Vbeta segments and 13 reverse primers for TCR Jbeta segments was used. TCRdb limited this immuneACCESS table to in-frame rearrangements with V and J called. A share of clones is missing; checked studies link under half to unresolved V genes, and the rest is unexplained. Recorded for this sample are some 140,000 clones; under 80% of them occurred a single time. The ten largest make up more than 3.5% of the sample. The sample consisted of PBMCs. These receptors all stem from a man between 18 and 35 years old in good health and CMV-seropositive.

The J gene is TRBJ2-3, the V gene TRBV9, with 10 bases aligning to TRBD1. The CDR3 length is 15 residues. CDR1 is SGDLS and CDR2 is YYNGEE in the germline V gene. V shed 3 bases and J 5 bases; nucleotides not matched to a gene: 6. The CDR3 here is CASSDLGQGVDTQYF. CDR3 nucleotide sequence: TGTGCCAGCAGCGACTTAGGACAGGGGGTAGATACGCAGTATTTT.

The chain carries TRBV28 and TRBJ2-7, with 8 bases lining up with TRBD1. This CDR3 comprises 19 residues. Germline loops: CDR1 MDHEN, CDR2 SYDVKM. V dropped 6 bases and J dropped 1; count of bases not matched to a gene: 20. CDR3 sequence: CASSPAFSGLTGGSYEQYF. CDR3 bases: TGTGCCAGCAGCCCTGCTTTCTCGGGACTCACAGGGGGGTCCTACGAGCAGTACTTC.